A selection of T cell receptor beta chains follows, all from one sample in a study of T-cell reconstitution after alpha-beta-depleted transplantation in children. MiXCR, run by TCRdb on the PCR reads, gives a single entry per CDR3 protein. Here the sample spans hundreds of thousands of distinct CDR3 sequences, about 12% being singletons. The input for sequencing was PBMCs from the stem cell graft donor, taken from the stem cell graft. The receptors here all came from a human donor who donated a stem cell graft to a child with acute lymphoblastic leukemia. Both conserved end residues are trimmed from each CDR3.

CDR3aa: ASSYSGGKVDEQY
j_gene: TRBJ2-7
v_gene: TRBV6-5
len: 13

CDR3aa: ATSRVPLRGQGYEQY
j_gene: TRBJ2-7
v_gene: TRBV15
len: 15

CDR3aa: ASSPRGTLYNEQF
j_gene: TRBJ2-1
v_gene: TRBV6-2/TRBV6-3
len: 13

CDR3aa: ASTQPLTDTQY
j_gene: TRBJ2-3
v_gene: TRBV19
len: 11

CDR3aa: ASSLRQGEKLF
j_gene: TRBJ1-4
v_gene: TRBV7-9
len: 11

CDR3aa: ASSQGSSGQETQY
j_gene: TRBJ2-5
v_gene: TRBV4-3
len: 13

CDR3aa: AISEWTGIQASYEQY
j_gene: TRBJ2-7
v_gene: TRBV10-3
len: 15

CDR3aa: ASTKHQTGNTEAF
j_gene: TRBJ1-1
v_gene: TRBV6-1
len: 13

CDR3aa: ASSQEGRQGNEQF
j_gene: TRBJ2-1
v_gene: TRBV4-1
len: 13

CDR3aa: ASSVSTSGYNEQF
j_gene: TRBJ2-1
v_gene: TRBV2
len: 13

CDR3aa: ASSLGVLAFYNEQF
j_gene: TRBJ2-1
v_gene: TRBV7-2
len: 14

CDR3aa: ASRPSSYNEQF
j_gene: TRBJ2-1
v_gene: TRBV11-2
len: 11

CDR3aa: ASSDSSGGANEQF
j_gene: TRBJ2-1
v_gene: TRBV6-4
len: 13

CDR3aa: ASRTGGTDTQY
j_gene: TRBJ2-3
v_gene: TRBV14
len: 11

CDR3aa: SAGPKTNTGELF
j_gene: TRBJ2-2
v_gene: TRBV20-1
len: 12

CDR3aa: ASQRRGTGTGELF
j_gene: TRBJ2-2
v_gene: TRBV27
len: 13